Below are 10 T cell receptor beta chains sequenced from a single sample in a study of cytomegalovirus exposure and HLA in healthy donors. Primers: 60 Vbeta forward and 13 Jbeta reverse. Some clones are missing from TCRdb's copy, which holds only in-frame ones; the method was immunoSEQ multiplex PCR. The table lists 200,000 to 250,000 clones, approximately 88% of them singletons, with 0.71% in the top ten. Sequencing used PBMCs. The receptors here all came from a boy between 2 and 10 years old in good health and CMV-seronegative.

V and J are TRBV11-3 and TRBJ1-1, with D possibly TRBD1 on 5 matching bases. Trimming shortened V by 5 bases and J by 6 bases, and 19 bases separated the two germline ends. The CDR3 runs to 15 residues. Germline values: CDR1 SGHNT, CDR2 YENEEA. CDR3 nucleotide sequence: TGTGCCAGCAGCCCAGGAGTGGGTTGGGGCGCTGAAGCTTTCTTT. Protein: CASSPGVGWGAEAFF. The entire variable domain, with the rest obtained from reference TRBV11-3 and TRBJ1-1, is as follows: EAGVVQSPRYKIIEKKQPVAFWCNPISGHNTLYWYLQNLGQGPELLIRYENEEAVDDSQLPKDRFSAERLKGVDSTLKIQPAELGDSAVYLCASSPGVGWGAEAFFGQGTRLTVV.

The chain joins TRBV6-5 to TRBJ2-5; tentative D call: TRBD1 (6 bases). This CDR3 has 15 residues. V gave up 0 bases and J gave up 3 bases, with 11 bases separating them. Germline lookup yields CDR1 MNHEY and CDR2 SVGAGI. The CDR3 nucleotides are TGTGCCAGCAGTTACTCTGGGACACTTGAAGAGACCCAGTACTTC. It yields the protein CASSYSGTLEETQYF.

This rearrangement joins TRBV5-6 to TRBJ1-6; TRBD1 aligns across 8 bases. Germline V gene lookup returns CDR1 SGHDT and CDR2 YYEEEE. V lost 3 bases, J lost 9 bases, and 2 bases stayed unmatched. The CDR3 extends over 13 amino acids. The DNA for the CDR3 is TGTGCCAGCAGCTGGACAGGGACTTCACCCCTCCACTTT. Residues: CASSWTGTSPLHF.

The chain uses TRBV7-9 and TRBJ2-5; 7 nucleotides align to TRBD1. CDR3 length: 15 amino acids. Germline trimming cut 4 bases from V and 1 base from J; bases unmatched to any gene: 6. CDR1 is SEHNR, CDR2 FQNEAQ, per germline (reference sequence). The CDR3 here is CASSWFTGVQETQYF. CDR3 nucleotide sequence: TGTGCCAGCAGCTGGTTTACAGGGGTCCAAGAGACCCAGTACTTC.

V is TRBV19 and J is TRBJ1-2; 10 bases are shared with TRBD1. Germline trimming cut 4 bases from V and 6 bases from J; bases unmatched to any gene: 11. From germline, CDR1 is LNHDA and CDR2 SQIVND (reference sequence). This CDR3 is 16 amino acids long. The CDR3 nucleotides are TGTGCCAGTAGTACCCTCTTACGACAGGGGGCGCATGGCTACACCTTC. Its translation is CASSTLLRQGAHGYTF.

This chain connects TRBV14 to TRBJ2-7; D is possibly TRBD2 (5 bases). The germline V and J ends were trimmed by 0 bases and 4 bases, with 13 bases remaining between them. There are 15 residues in the CDR3. Germline CDR1 SGHDN, CDR2 FVKESK. The CDR3 DNA follows: TGTGCCAGCAGCCAAGACATTGGGAGTGTTTACGAGCAGTACTTC. This encodes CASSQDIGSVYEQYF.

The chain is built from TRBV19 and TRBJ2-1, with D unresolved. The germline gives CDR1 LNHDA, CDR2 SQIVND (reference sequence). V shed 1 base and J shed 7 bases, with 8 bases lying between them. CDR3 size: 13 residues. The CDR3 sequence: CASSIVPQNEQFF. The CDR3 DNA sequence: TGTGCCAGTAGTATAGTCCCCCAGAATGAGCAGTTCTTC. Together with reference TRBV19 and TRBJ2-1, the CDR3 gives the full variable domain: DGGITQSPKYLFRKEGQNVTLSCEQNLNHDAMYWYRQDPGQGLRLIYYSQIVNDFQKGDIAEGYSVSREKKESFPLTVTSAQKNPTAFYLCASSIVPQNEQFFGPGTRLTVL.

The rearrangement uses TRBV30 and TRBJ2-7; D is possibly TRBD1 (5 bases). Germline values: CDR1 GTSNPN, CDR2 SVGIG (reference sequence). The CDR3 is 13 residues long. Trimming took off 0 bases at V and 3 bases at J, with 9 bases between the two ends. The CDR3 sequence: CAWSVGDSYEQYF. DNA of the CDR3: TGTGCCTGGAGTGTAGGCGACAGCTACGAGCAGTACTTC.

As to this clone: Additional DNA sequences in this sample encode the identical CDR3. This chain links TRBV13 with TRBJ2-3, with TRBD2 matching 9 bases. Germline CDR1 is PRHDT and CDR2 is FYEKMQ (reference sequence). The CDR3 runs to 15 residues. Losses at the gene ends were 3 bases for V and 3 bases for J; bases not matched to a gene: 4. The CDR3 DNA follows: TGTGCCAGCAGCTTGCGGGGGGGCAAGACAGATACGCAGTATTTT. It yields the protein CASSLRGGKTDTQYF.

CDR3 nucleotide sequence: TGTGCCAGCAGCTTGTCGGACAGGTCTTCTATGGCTAGGTTCACCTTC. It codes for CASSLSDRSSMARFTF. This chain uses TRBV5-4 with TRBJ1-2; 7 bases line up with TRBD1. Looked up from germline, CDR1 is SGHNT and CDR2 is YYREEE (reference sequence). V dropped 1 base and J dropped 13; count of bases not matched to a gene: 19. The CDR3 extends over 16 amino acids.